These T cell receptor beta chains were read from a single sample in a study of T cells in Graves' hyperthyroidism and ophthalmopathy. One entry per CDR3 protein, called by TCRdb with MiXCR from the multiplex PCR reads. Here the sample spans about 380,000 distinct CDR3 sequences, roughly 15% being singletons. Sample: blood. These receptors originate from a woman between 25 and 40 years old with Graves' ophthalmopathy. Each CDR3 is given with its conserved first and last residue. The D gene is left open where the match is weak. Expanded clones are given a class, and other clones once, few, many or no size at all.

j_call d_call v_call clone_size cdr3_aa cdr3_nt
TRBJ1-3 . TRBV18 many CASSPTVGPASGNTIYF TGTGCCAGCTCACCAACGGTTGGTCCCGCCTCTGGAAACACCATATATTTT
TRBJ2-7 . TRBV7-9 many CASSPMGGAGEQYF TGTGCCAGCAGCCCGATGGGGGGGGCGGGAGAGCAGTACTTC
TRBJ2-7 . TRBV20-1 many CSARSDREQGYEQYF TGCAGTGCTAGATCAGATCGAGAACAGGGCTACGAGCAGTACTTC
TRBJ2-1 TRBD2 TRBV5-4 few CASSGGLAGGRNEQFF TGTGCCAGCAGCGGGGGACTAGCGGGGGGGCGCAATGAGCAGTTCTTC
TRBJ2-7 TRBD2 TRBV18 . CASSTNRGRPYEQYF TGTGCCAGCTCAACCAACCGCGGGAGACCCTACGAGCAGTACTTC
TRBJ1-1 . TRBV20-1 many CSARRTENQAFF TGCAGTGCTAGACGGACGGAGAACCAAGCTTTCTTT
TRBJ2-1 . TRBV9 . CASSQGPEGDEQFF TGTGCCAGCAGCCAGGGGCCAGAAGGGGATGAGCAGTTCTTC
TRBJ1-5 . TRBV12-3/TRBV12-4 many CASSAPYSNQPQHF TGTGCCAGCAGCGCACCTTATAGCAATCAGCCCCAGCATTTT
TRBJ1-5 . TRBV20-1 few CSARRWARGNQPQHF TGCAGTGCTAGAAGGTGGGCTAGGGGCAATCAGCCCCAGCATTTT
TRBJ1-6 TRBD1 TRBV4-2 . CASSQDLGTGFSPLHF TGTGCCAGCAGCCAAGATCTCGGGACAGGGTTTTCACCCCTCCACTTT
TRBJ2-5 . TRBV11-1 many CASSPMGGGETQYF TGTGCCAGCAGCCCGATGGGTGGAGGAGAGACCCAGTACTTC
TRBJ2-1 . TRBV7-3 many CASSLRGRHEQFF TGTGCCAGCAGCTTAAGGGGGCGGCACGAGCAGTTCTTC
TRBJ2-7 . TRBV28 many CASSRLRTVDYEQYF TGTGCCAGCAGTCGCCTAAGGACAGTGGACTACGAGCAGTACTTC
TRBJ1-5 TRBD1 TRBV12-5 many CASGLVTGVGTASNQPQHF TGTGCTAGTGGTTTGGTAACGGGTGTAGGGACAGCAAGCAATCAGCCCCAGCATTTT
TRBJ2-1 TRBD1 TRBV20-1 many CSATPGTGTYNEQFF TGCAGTGCAACACCCGGGACAGGGACGTACAATGAGCAGTTCTTC
TRBJ2-3 TRBD2 TRBV9 . CASSVGFSGGPHGDTQYF TGTGCCAGCAGCGTAGGTTTTAGCGGGGGCCCACACGGAGATACGCAGTATTTT
TRBJ2-5 . TRBV29-1 . CSAQTGLKAQYF TGCAGCGCCCAGACAGGCCTTAAAGCCCAGTACTTC
TRBJ2-6 . TRBV29-1 . CSVEDQQGAGANVLTF TGCAGCGTTGAAGATCAGCAGGGAGCTGGGGCCAACGTCCTGACTTTC
TRBJ2-5 . TRBV20-1 few CSARIPDFQETQYF TGCAGTGCTAGAATCCCGGACTTCCAAGAGACCCAGTACTTC
TRBJ2-5 . TRBV7-6 . CASSLGTIGAGKTQYF TGTGCCAGCAGCTTAGGGACCATAGGGGCCGGGAAGACCCAGTACTTC
TRBJ1-2 . TRBV7-6 many CASSLELGGAGPNYGYTF TGTGCCAGCAGCTTAGAATTGGGGGGCGCTGGGCCCAACTATGGCTACACCTTC
TRBJ2-3 TRBD1 TRBV18 once CASTPGQRRDTQYF TGTGCCAGTACGCCGGGACAGAGAAGGGATACGCAGTATTTT
TRBJ2-5 . TRBV7-9 many CASSLVSLQETQYF TGTGCCAGCAGCTTAGTATCCCTTCAAGAGACCCAGTACTTC
TRBJ2-7 TRBD1 TRBV2 many CASSAYRDRYEQYF TGTGCCAGCAGTGCGTACCGGGACAGATACGAGCAGTACTTC
TRBJ1-1 . TRBV10-2 many CASSPQVLFFVAFF TGCGCCAGCAGTCCACAGGTCCTATTCTTTGTGGCTTTCTTT
TRBJ1-1 . TRBV12-3/TRBV12-4 many CASSWGGWEAFF TGTGCCAGCAGTTGGGGGGGTTGGGAAGCTTTCTTT
TRBJ2-3 TRBD2 TRBV20-1 many CSADGGVLTDTQYF TGCAGTGCTGACGGGGGGGTTTTAACAGATACGCAGTATTTT
TRBJ2-1 TRBD2 TRBV6-4 . CASSGIAGGINEQFF TGTGCCAGCAGCGGCATAGCGGGGGGGATCAATGAGCAGTTCTTC
TRBJ2-5 . TRBV3-1 many CASSQVTGQETQYF TGTGCCAGCAGCCAAGTGACAGGCCAAGAGACCCAGTACTTC
TRBJ2-1 TRBD2 TRBV7-9 many CASRTSGESRSYNEQFF TGTGCCAGCAGAACTAGCGGGGAAAGTAGGTCCTACAATGAGCAGTTCTTC
TRBJ2-5 . TRBV6-1 many CASSEGLIETQYF TGTGCCAGCAGTGAAGGGCTGATCGAGACCCAGTACTTC
TRBJ1-2 . TRBV20-1 many CSAMLSGGSGYGYTF TGCAGTGCCATGCTGAGTGGGGGCAGCGGGTATGGCTACACCTTC
TRBJ2-2 TRBD2 TRBV2 many CASSDPGGANTGELFF TGTGCCAGCAGTGACCCGGGGGGGGCGAACACCGGGGAGCTGTTTTTT
TRBJ1-2 . TRBV6-1 . CASSVARGAANYGYTF TGTGCCAGCAGTGTTGCCCGGGGGGCAGCTAACTATGGCTACACCTTC
TRBJ1-5 . TRBV6-9 . CASSYLPPGTGHWAQPQHF TGTGCCAGCAGTTACTTACCCCCGGGCACAGGCCATTGGGCTCAGCCCCAGCATTTT
TRBJ2-3 TRBD2 TRBV7-2 many CASSLVGGGNTDTQYF TGTGCCAGCAGCTTAGTAGGCGGGGGGAACACAGATACGCAGTATTTT
TRBJ1-2 . TRBV20-1 many CSARDREGYTF TGCAGTGCTAGAGACAGAGAAGGCTACACCTTC
TRBJ2-5 . TRBV28 . CAISLGRENLKRETQYF TGTGCCATCAGTTTGGGCAGGGAGAACCTAAAACGGGAGACCCAGTACTTC
TRBJ1-5 TRBD1 TRBV2 many CASSHGQGSNQPQHF TGTGCCAGCAGTCACGGACAGGGGAGCAATCAGCCCCAGCATTTT
TRBJ2-7 . TRBV7-9 many CASSSPVGEAGTYEQYF TGTGCCAGCAGCTCCCCAGTGGGGGAAGCAGGAACCTACGAGCAGTACTTC
TRBJ2-7 . TRBV20-1 many CSARGLTSYEQYF TGCAGTGCTAGAGGACTGACGAGCTACGAGCAGTACTTC
TRBJ1-5 . TRBV5-1 many CASLGVHTTGEENQPQHF TGCGCCAGTTTAGGGGTTCATACCACAGGAGAGGAGAATCAGCCCCAGCATTTT
TRBJ2-3 . TRBV6-5 many CASSYSAGDTQYF TGTGCCAGCAGTTACTCTGCGGGGGATACGCAGTATTTT
TRBJ2-1 . TRBV15 many CATSFLARDIYFHNEQFF TGTGCCACCAGCTTCCTTGCCCGGGACATCTATTTCCACAATGAGCAGTTCTTC
TRBJ1-5 . TRBV6-1 many CASSPRGSAPNHQPQHF TGTGCCAGCAGCCCCCGGGGGAGCGCACCTAACCATCAGCCCCAGCATTTT
TRBJ1-2 . TRBV27 many CASSLQENYGYTF TGTGCCAGCAGCCTTCAGGAGAACTATGGCTACACCTTC
TRBJ2-1 TRBD2 TRBV6-2/TRBV6-3 many CASSYTSRTSGGNNEQFF TGTGCCAGCAGTTACACATCCCGGACTAGCGGGGGAAACAATGAGCAGTTCTTC
TRBJ2-3 TRBD2 TRBV7-2 many CASSLVSGGYSTDTQYF TGTGCCAGCAGCTTAGTTTCGGGGGGATATAGCACAGATACGCAGTATTTT
TRBJ2-7 TRBD1 TRBV6-2/TRBV6-3 many CASSGQGGLEQYF TGTGCCAGCAGTGGACAGGGGGGTCTCGAGCAGTACTTC
TRBJ1-5 . TRBV28 few CASSSAVGNQPQHF TGTGCCAGTAGTTCCGCGGTGGGCAATCAGCCCCAGCATTTT
TRBJ2-1 TRBD2 TRBV5-1 many CASAPPGLAGGEQFF TGCGCCAGCGCCCCCCCGGGACTAGCGGGGGGTGAGCAGTTCTTC
TRBJ1-4 . TRBV12-3/TRBV12-4 few CASSLYGSGEKLFF TGTGCCAGCAGTTTATACGGTTCCGGTGAAAAACTGTTTTTT
TRBJ2-7 TRBD1 TRBV3-1 many CASSQGTGGYEQYF TGTGCCAGCAGCCAGGGGACAGGGGGCTACGAGCAGTACTTC
TRBJ2-7 . TRBV7-9 many CASSPKGSEGTYSYEQYF TGTGCCAGCAGCCCCAAGGGCTCTGAGGGGACATACTCCTACGAGCAGTACTTC